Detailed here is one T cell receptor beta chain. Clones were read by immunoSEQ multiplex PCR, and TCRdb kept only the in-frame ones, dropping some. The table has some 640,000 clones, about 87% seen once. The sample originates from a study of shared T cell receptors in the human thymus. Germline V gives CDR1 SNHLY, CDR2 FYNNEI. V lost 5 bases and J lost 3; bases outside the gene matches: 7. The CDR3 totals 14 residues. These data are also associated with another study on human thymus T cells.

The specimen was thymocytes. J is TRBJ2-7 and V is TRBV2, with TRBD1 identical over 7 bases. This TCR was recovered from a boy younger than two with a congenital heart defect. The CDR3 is CASSSGQYNYEQYF. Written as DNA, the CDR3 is TGTGCCAGCAGTTCGGGACAGTATAACTACGAGCAGTACTTC.